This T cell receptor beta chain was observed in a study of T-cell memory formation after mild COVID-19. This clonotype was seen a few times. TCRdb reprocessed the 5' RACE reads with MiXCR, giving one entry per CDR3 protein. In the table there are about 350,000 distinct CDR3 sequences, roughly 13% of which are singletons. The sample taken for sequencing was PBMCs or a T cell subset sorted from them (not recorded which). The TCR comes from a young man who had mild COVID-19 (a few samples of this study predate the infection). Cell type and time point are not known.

The CDR3 nucleotides read TGTGCCAGCAGCATCTGGGCCTCTAACTATGGCTACACCTTC. The encoded protein is CASSIWASNYGYTF. The genes are TRBV11-2 and TRBJ1-2, with D unresolved. The germline V gene encodes CDR1 SGHAT and CDR2 FQNNGV. CDR3 size: 14 residues. The V and J ends lost 5 bases and 0 bases respectively, with 10 bases between them.